Below are 22 T cell receptor beta chains sequenced from a single sample in a study of OX40 agonist ivuxolimab in advanced cancers. Repertoires were generated with immunoSEQ multiplex PCR, while TCRdb's copy carries only in-frame clones and drops some. This table has about 56,000 clones, approximately 92% appearing once. This specimen consisted of CD4+ or CD8+ T cells sorted from blood, obtained in a trial of the OX40 agonist ivuxolimab. Source of these receptors: an adult with an advanced solid tumor such as melanoma, head and neck, liver or kidney cancer.

V is TRBV7-9 and J is TRBJ2-2; the match to TRBD2 covers 7 bases. Germline loops: CDR1 SEHNR, CDR2 FQNEAQ (reference sequence). CDR3 length: 17 residues. The trim removed 4 bases at V and 5 bases at J, leaving 13 bases unmatched. The CDR3 loop is CASSSSWRERRTGELFF. As DNA, the CDR3 is TGTGCCAGCAGCTCGTCCTGGCGGGAGAGAAGGACCGGGGAGCTGTTTTTT. Filled out from reference TRBV7-9 and TRBJ2-2, the complete variable domain reads DTGVSQNPRHKITKRGQNVTFRCDPISEHNRLYWYRQTLGQGPEFLTYFQNEAQLEKSRLLSDRFSAERPKGSFSTLEIQRTEQGDSAMYLCASSSSWRERRTGELFFGEGSRLTVL.

This chain joins TRBV30 and TRBJ1-6; D is undetermined. There are 11 residues in the CDR3. The V gene's germline CDR1 is GTSNPN and CDR2 SVGIG (reference sequence). V gave up 3 bases and J gave up 10 bases, with 7 bases separating them. In DNA form, the CDR3 reads TGTGCCTGGAGCGCGCAATCACCCCTCCACTTT. This sequence encodes CAWSAQSPLHF.

J is TRBJ2-2 and V is TRBV7-6, with D uncertain. Trimming took off 0 bases at V and 4 bases at J, with 3 bases between the two ends. The germline V gene encodes CDR1 SGHVS and CDR2 FNYEAQ. The CDR3 extends over 13 amino acids. The CDR3: CASSLAGTGELFF. In DNA form, the CDR3 reads TGTGCCAGCAGCTTAGCGGGCACCGGGGAGCTGTTTTTT.

The rearrangement joins TRBV7-2 to TRBJ1-1, with D possibly matching TRBD1 (5 bases). Germline CDR1 SGHTA, CDR2 FQGNSA. The V end lost 10 bases, the J end lost 5 bases, and 17 bases lay between the germline ends. This CDR3 is built from 13 residues. This CDR3 reads CATRSGGWTEAFF. CDR3 DNA sequence: TGTGCCACCCGTAGCGGGGGGTGGACTGAAGCTTTCTTT.

The chain employs TRBV6-1 and TRBJ2-7; TRBD2 matches 10 bases. CDR3 size: 15 residues. CDR1 is MNHNS and CDR2 is SASEGT in the germline V gene. V trimming: 7 bases; J trimming: 6 bases; junction bases outside the gene matches: 12. For the CDR3, the DNA is TGTGCCAGCAAGCGGGGGGGCCAAATATTCGGCGAGCAGTACTTC. Its protein product is CASKRGGQIFGEQYF.

The chain employs TRBV28 and TRBJ1-3, with a tentative D call TRBD1 (6 bases). This CDR3 is built from 15 residues. The V end lost 1 base, the J end lost 3 bases, and 10 bases lay between the germline ends. Looked up from germline, CDR1 is MDHEN and CDR2 is SYDVKM. The CDR3 bases are TGTGCCAGCAGTTTATTCGACAGGATTGGAAACACCATATATTTT. This translates into CASSLFDRIGNTIYF.

The V gene is TRBV28, the J gene TRBJ2-7, with TRBD1 matching over 12 bases. Germline-derived CDR1 and CDR2 are MDHEN and SYDVKM. The CDR3 sequence is 17 residues long. V dropped 6 bases and J dropped 2; count of bases not matched to a gene: 11. The chain's CDR3 is CASSLGTGGFKAYEQYF. The CDR3 coding sequence is TGTGCCAGCAGCCTCGGGACAGGGGGCTTTAAAGCCTACGAGCAGTACTTC.

The rearrangement joins TRBV18 to TRBJ1-1, with 10 bases fitting TRBD1. After removal of 6 bases from V and 9 bases from J, the junction contained 4 bases not matched to a gene. The CDR3 has 12 amino acids. The germline V gene encodes CDR1 KGHSH and CDR2 LQKENI. In nucleotides, the CDR3 is TGTGCCAGCTCCCGCGACAGGGGGCAAGCTTTCTTT. Protein: CASSRDRGQAFF.

V usage is TRBV11-2 and J usage is TRBJ1-1; D call uncertain. The CDR3 sequence is 13 residues long. The germline CDR1 and CDR2 sequences are SGHAT and FQNNGV. The V gene lost 5 bases and the J gene lost 0 bases, with 7 bases spanning the gap. In nucleotides, the CDR3 is TGTGCCAGCAGCCAGGAGCTGAACACTGAAGCTTTCTTT. Its translation is CASSQELNTEAFF.

This chain connects TRBV6-1 to TRBJ1-2; D might be TRBD1 (5 bases). The CDR3 extends over 14 amino acids. Germline CDR1 MNHNS, CDR2 SASEGT. V lost 4 bases and J lost 1, with 10 bases in between. This CDR3 reads CASSAGDGNYGYTF. In DNA, the CDR3 is TGTGCCAGCAGTGCGGGGGACGGTAACTATGGCTACACCTTC.

This chain uses TRBV7-2 with TRBJ2-7; D remains ambiguous. Germline V lookup: CDR1 SGHTA, CDR2 FQGNSA. V gave up 4 bases and J gave up 9 bases, with 13 bases separating them. The CDR3 sequence is 12 residues long. The CDR3 coding sequence is TGTGCCAGCAGCTCCTACCGCGGCGGGCAGTACTTC. Protein: CASSSYRGGQYF.

This sequence joins TRBV10-2 and TRBJ1-5; D not resolved. Germline CDR1 reads WSHSY; CDR2 reads SAAADI. The CDR3 is 14 residues long. V shed 4 bases and J shed 0 bases, with 7 bases lying between them. The CDR3, as DNA: TGCGCCAGCAGTGTTATGTATAGCAATCAGCCCCAGCATTTT. It translates to CASSVMYSNQPQHF.

The chain couples TRBV5-1 to TRBJ2-3; 11 bases map to TRBD1. After removal of 3 bases from V and 5 bases from J, the junction contained 2 bases not matched to a gene. Germline assignment: CDR1 SGHRS and CDR2 YFSETQ. The CDR3 is made up of 14 amino acids. The CDR3 bases are TGCGCCAGCAGCTGGACAGGGGGCGAAGATACGCAGTATTTT. The encoded protein is CASSWTGGEDTQYF.

The chain combines TRBV4-1 with TRBJ1-2; 8 nucleotides agree with TRBD1. This CDR3 has 15 residues. J lost 7 bases, V lost 3 bases, and 10 bases had no gene match. Germline CDR1 and CDR2: MGHRA and YSYEKL. The CDR3 DNA reads as TGCGCCAGCAGCCAGGTCGGACAGGGAAGGGGTGGCTACACCTTC. As protein: CASSQVGQGRGGYTF.

In regard to this clone: Relative to the germline gene, one junction end is altered; a read error may explain this. V is TRBV11-2 and J is TRBJ1-1; 7 nucleotides agree with TRBD1. The germline gives CDR1 SGHAT, CDR2 FQNNGV. This CDR3 is 14 amino acids long. This CDR3 is CASSVDRVDTEAFF. The CDR3 nucleotides are TGTGCCAGCAGCGTAGACAGGGTCGACACTGAAGCTTTCTTT.

The chain carries TRBV9 and TRBJ1-3, with 7 bases matching TRBD1. The CDR3 spans 15 residues. Trimming took 3 bases from V and 2 from J; bases not matched to a gene: 5. Germline V gene lookup returns CDR1 SGDLS and CDR2 YYNGEE. The CDR3 coding sequence is TGTGCCAGCAGCGCACAGGGGCGGCCTGGAAACACCATATATTTT. Translated: CASSAQGRPGNTIYF.

The rearrangement links TRBV6-1 to TRBJ2-5; tentatively, D is TRBD1 or TRBD2 (5 bases each). The CDR3 loop spans 14 amino acids. CDR1 and CDR2 (germline): MNHNS, SASEGT. V was trimmed by 6 bases and J by 11 bases, leaving 22 bases between them. The CDR3 DNA is TGTGCCAGCAGGGGGGAGCGGAACTATCTCCAGCAGTACTTC. Translated, it gives CASRGERNYLQQYF.

The chain links TRBV7-2 to TRBJ2-5; D might be TRBD2 (5 bases). Trimming took off 4 bases at V and 4 bases at J, with 16 bases between the two ends. The length of the CDR3 is 15 residues. Germline V gene sequence: CDR1 SGHTA, CDR2 FQGNSA. The CDR3 loop reads CASSSEGLVLETQYF. DNA for the CDR3: TGTGCCAGCAGCTCCGAGGGTCTGGTCCTAGAGACCCAGTACTTC.

V is TRBV30 and J is TRBJ1-5; TRBD1 might be the D (5 bases). Germline lookup yields CDR1 GTSNPN and CDR2 SVGIG (reference sequence). The CDR3 is made up of 16 amino acids. Trimming removed 0 bases at V and 4 bases at J, with 16 bases between. The chain's CDR3 is CAWSVGTMDGNQPQHF. CDR3 DNA: TGTGCCTGGAGTGTTGGGACCATGGACGGGAATCAGCCCCAGCATTTT.

The chain couples TRBV12-5 to TRBJ2-2; TRBD2 matches at 12 bases. Germline assignment: CDR1 LGHNT and CDR2 FRNRAP. The CDR3 covers 18 residues. The V segment lost 3 bases and the J segment 3 bases; nucleotides outside the gene matches: 8. The CDR3 spells CASGFSRLAGDHTGELFF. The CDR3 DNA is TGTGCTAGTGGTTTCTCAAGACTAGCGGGAGATCACACCGGGGAGCTGTTTTTT.

This clone was counted between two and nine times. The rearrangement links TRBV10-2 to TRBJ1-5; 9 bases are a match to TRBD1. Trimming removed 6 bases from V and 6 bases from J; junction bases left unmatched: 6. CDR3 length: 14 amino acids. CDR1 WSHSY and CDR2 SAAADI come from the germline V gene. The CDR3: CASSGDRVIQPQHF. DNA of the CDR3: TGCGCCAGCAGCGGGGACAGGGTTATTCAGCCCCAGCATTTT.

V is TRBV5-1 and J is TRBJ1-3; 8 nucleotides agree with TRBD1. This CDR3 has 16 residues. Germline V gives CDR1 SGHRS, CDR2 YFSETQ. V was clipped by 3 bases and J by 0 bases; unmatched bases: 5. This CDR3 reads CASSWAQGVSGNTIYF. The CDR3 DNA sequence: TGCGCCAGCAGCTGGGCACAGGGGGTCTCTGGAAACACCATATATTTT.